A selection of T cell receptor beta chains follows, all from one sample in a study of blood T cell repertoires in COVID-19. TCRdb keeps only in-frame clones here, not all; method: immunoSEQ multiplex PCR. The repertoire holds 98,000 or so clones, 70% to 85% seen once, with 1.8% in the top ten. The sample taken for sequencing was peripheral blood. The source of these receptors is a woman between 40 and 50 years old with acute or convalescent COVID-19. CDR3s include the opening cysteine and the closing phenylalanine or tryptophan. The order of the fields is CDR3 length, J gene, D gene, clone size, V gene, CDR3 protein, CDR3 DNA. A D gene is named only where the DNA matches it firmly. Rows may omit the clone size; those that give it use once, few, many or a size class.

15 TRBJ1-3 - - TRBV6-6 CASSPPGTTGNTIYF TGTGCCAGCAGTCCCCCCGGGACTACTGGAAACACCATATATTTT
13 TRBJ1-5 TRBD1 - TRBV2 CASRRTGEQPQHF TGTGCCAGCAGGCGGACAGGGGAACAGCCCCAGCATTTT
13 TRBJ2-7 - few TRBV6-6 CASRPTEAYEQYF TGTGCCAGCAGGCCGACAGAAGCCTACGAGCAGTACTTC
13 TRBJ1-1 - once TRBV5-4 CASFSQVGTEAFF TGTGCCAGCTTTTCACAGGTAGGGACTGAAGCTTTCTTT
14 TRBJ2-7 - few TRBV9 CASSVHGVANEQYF TGTGCCAGCAGTGTGCACGGGGTAGCAAACGAGCAGTACTTC
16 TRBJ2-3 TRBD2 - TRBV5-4 CASSFPLAGGPDTQYF TGTGCCAGCAGCTTCCCTTTAGCGGGGGGGCCGGATACGCAGTATTTT
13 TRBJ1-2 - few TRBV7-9 CASSLYEAVDYTF TGTGCCAGCAGCTTATATGAGGCAGTCGACTACACCTTC
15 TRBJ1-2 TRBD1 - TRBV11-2 CASTQLTGGGYGYTF TGTGCCAGCACTCAACTTACAGGGGGCGGCTATGGCTACACCTTC
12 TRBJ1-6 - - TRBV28 CASSRVFSPLHF TGTGCCAGCAGCCGAGTTTTCTCACCCCTCCACTTT
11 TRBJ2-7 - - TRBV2 CASMQDYEQYF TGTGCCAGCATGCAGGACTACGAGCAGTACTTC
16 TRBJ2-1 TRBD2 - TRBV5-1 CASSWLPAGGYNEQFF TGCGCCAGCAGCTGGCTCCCAGCGGGGGGATACAATGAGCAGTTCTTC
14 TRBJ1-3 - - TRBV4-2 CASSRSRDGNTIYF TGTGCCAGCAGTCGGTCGCGGGACGGAAACACCATATATTTT
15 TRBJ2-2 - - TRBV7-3 CASSLAGHSTGELFF TGTGCCAGCAGCTTAGCGGGGCACTCCACCGGGGAGCTGTTTTTT
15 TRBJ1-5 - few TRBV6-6 CASSYSRPPNQPQHF TGTGCCAGCAGTTACTCGAGGCCGCCCAATCAGCCCCAGCATTTT
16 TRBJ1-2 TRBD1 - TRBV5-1 CASSLTGDRSSYGYTF TGCGCCAGCAGCTTGACAGGGGATAGGTCCAGCTATGGCTACACCTTC
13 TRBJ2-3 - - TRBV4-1 CASSKQGADTQYF TGCGCCAGCAGCAAACAGGGTGCAGATACGCAGTATTTT
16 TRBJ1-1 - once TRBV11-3 CASSFILPRIDTEAFF TGTGCCAGCAGCTTTATCCTACCCCGGATTGACACCGAAGCTTTCTTT
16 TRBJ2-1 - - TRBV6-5 CASSYVRGAGYNEQFF TGTGCCAGCAGTTACGTCCGGGGGGCAGGCTACAATGAGCAGTTCTTC
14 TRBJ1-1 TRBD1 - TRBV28 CASSFPGTGTEAFF TGTGCCAGCAGTTTCCCCGGGACAGGAACTGAAGCTTTCTTT
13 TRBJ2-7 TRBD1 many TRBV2 CASSRGIDYEQYF TGTGCCAGCAGCAGGGGGATCGACTACGAGCAGTACTTC
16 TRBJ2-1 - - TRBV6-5 CASSYSGGAAFGEQFF TGTGCCAGCAGTTACTCAGGCGGGGCTGCTTTTGGTGAGCAGTTCTTC
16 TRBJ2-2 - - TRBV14 CASSQGTRRAAGELFF TGTGCCAGCAGCCAAGGGACTCGGAGGGCCGCCGGGGAGCTGTTTTTT
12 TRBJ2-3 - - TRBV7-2 CASSFYTDTQYF TGTGCCAGCAGCTTTTACACAGATACGCAGTATTTT
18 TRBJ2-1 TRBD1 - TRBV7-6 CASTLGPQGVISYNEQFF TGTGCCAGCACCTTAGGCCCACAGGGGGTGATCTCCTACAATGAGCAGTTCTTC
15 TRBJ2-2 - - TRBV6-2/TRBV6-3 CASSFRAANTGELFF TGTGCCAGCAGTTTCAGGGCAGCGAACACCGGGGAGCTGTTTTTT
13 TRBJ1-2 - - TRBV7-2 CASSLATEYGYTF TGTGCCAGCAGCTTAGCAACAGAATATGGCTACACCTTC
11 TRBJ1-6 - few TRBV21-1 CASSLRQGFHF TGTGCCAGCAGCCTACGACAGGGGTTCCACTTT
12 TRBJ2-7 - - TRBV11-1 CASSGQGREQYF TGTGCCAGCAGCGGCCAGGGTCGCGAGCAGTACTTC
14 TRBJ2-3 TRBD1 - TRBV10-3 CASCRDRGLDTQYF TGTGCCTCCTGCCGGGACAGGGGATTGGATACGCAGTATTTT
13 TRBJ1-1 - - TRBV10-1 CASSEQGSTEAFF TGCGCCAGCAGTGAGCAGGGATCCACTGAAGCTTTCTTT
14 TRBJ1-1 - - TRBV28 CASSLSEGRTEAFF TGTGCCAGCAGTTTAAGTGAGGGTAGGACTGAAGCTTTCTTT
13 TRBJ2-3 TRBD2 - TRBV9 CASGTSGTDTQYF TGTGCCAGCGGGACTAGCGGCACAGATACGCAGTATTTT
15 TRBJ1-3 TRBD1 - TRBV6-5 CASSSSQGFGNTIYF TGTGCCAGCAGTTCCTCACAGGGGTTTGGAAACACCATATATTTT
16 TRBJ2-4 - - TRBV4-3 CASSQVGGAERNIQYF TGCGCCAGCAGCCAAGTAGGGGGGGCTGAGAGGAACATTCAGTACTTC
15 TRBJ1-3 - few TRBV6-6 CASSLEGGSGNTIYF TGTGCCAGCTCCCTTGAGGGAGGCTCTGGAAACACCATATATTTT
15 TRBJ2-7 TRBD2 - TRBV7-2 CASSSRGTSPYEQYF TGTGCCAGCAGCTCCCGCGGGACTAGCCCTTACGAGCAGTACTTC
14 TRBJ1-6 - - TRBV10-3 CAISESGQIDPLHF TGTGCCATCAGTGAGTCTGGACAGATCGATCCCCTCCACTTT
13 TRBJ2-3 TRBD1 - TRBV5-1 CASSPGGTDTQYF TGCGCCAGCAGCCCAGGGGGAACAGATACGCAGTATTTT
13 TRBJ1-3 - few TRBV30 CAWSTGSGNTIYF TGTGCCTGGAGCACAGGCTCTGGAAACACCATATATTTT
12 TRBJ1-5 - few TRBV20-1 CSASAGGQPQHF TGCAGTGCTAGTGCCGGGGGTCAGCCCCAGCATTTT
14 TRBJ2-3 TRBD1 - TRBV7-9 CASSPGTGSDTQYF TGTGCCAGCAGCCCAGGGACAGGGTCAGATACGCAGTATTTT
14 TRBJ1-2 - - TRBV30 CAWAPRQSAYGYTF TGTGCCTGGGCGCCCCGACAGTCCGCCTATGGCTACACCTTC
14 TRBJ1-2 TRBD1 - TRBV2 CASSPGTGLGGYTF TGTGCCAGCAGTCCCGGGACAGGGCTCGGCGGCTACACCTTC
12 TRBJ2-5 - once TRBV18 CASSPQDETQYF TGTGCCAGCTCACCGCAGGATGAGACCCAGTACTTC
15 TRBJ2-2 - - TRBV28 CASSGRETNTGELFF TGTGCCAGCAGTGGCAGGGAAACGAACACCGGGGAGCTGTTTTTT
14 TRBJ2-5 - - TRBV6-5 CASREAPWTETQYF TGTGCCAGCAGGGAGGCTCCCTGGACGGAGACCCAGTACTTC
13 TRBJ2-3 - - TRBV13 CASSLRGSDTQYF TGTGCCAGCAGCTTACGAGGTTCGGATACGCAGTATTTT
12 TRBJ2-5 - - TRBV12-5 CASGLTQETQYF TGTGCTAGTGGCCTAACCCAAGAGACCCAGTACTTC
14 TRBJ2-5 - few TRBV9 CASSGRGTQETQYF TGTGCCAGCAGCGGGAGGGGAACCCAAGAGACCCAGTACTTC
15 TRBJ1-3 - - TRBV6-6 CASSSTDSSGNTIYF TGTGCCAGCAGTTCGACGGACAGCTCTGGAAACACCATATATTTT
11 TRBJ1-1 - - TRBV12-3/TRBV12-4 CASSFHSEAFF TGTGCCAGCAGTTTCCACAGTGAAGCTTTCTTT
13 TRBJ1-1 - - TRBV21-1 CASSKQMNTEAFF TGTGCCAGCAGCAAACAAATGAACACTGAAGCTTTCTTT
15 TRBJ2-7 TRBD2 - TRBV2 CASSESGASSYEQYF TGTGCCAGCAGTGAAAGCGGGGCCTCCTCCTACGAGCAGTACTTC
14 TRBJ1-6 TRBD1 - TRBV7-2 CASSPGQRNSPLHF TGTGCCAGCAGCCCGGGACAGCGTAATTCACCCCTCCACTTT
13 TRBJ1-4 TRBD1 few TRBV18 CASYIGQGGKLFF TGTGCCAGCTACATAGGACAGGGAGGAAAACTGTTTTTT
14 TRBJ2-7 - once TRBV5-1 CASSLEKSSYEQYF TGCGCCAGCAGCTTGGAGAAGAGCTCCTACGAGCAGTACTTC
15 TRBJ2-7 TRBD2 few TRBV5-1 CASSLAGSGDYEQYF TGCGCCAGCAGCTTGGCGGGTAGCGGGGACTACGAGCAGTACTTC
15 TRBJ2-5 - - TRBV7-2 CASSLGWDNQETQYF TGTGCCAGCAGCTTAGGATGGGACAACCAAGAGACCCAGTACTTC
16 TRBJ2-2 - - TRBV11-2 CASSRRDFSPAGELFF TGTGCCAGCAGCCGCCGGGACTTCTCCCCGGCCGGGGAGCTGTTTTTT
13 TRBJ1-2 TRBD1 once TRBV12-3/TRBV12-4 CASRHQGAEGYTF TGTGCCAGCAGGCATCAGGGGGCGGAAGGCTACACCTTC